This TCR beta chain was documented in a study of blood T cells in healthy people across ages. Study-wide points: Unsorted PBMC input precluded a conclusive naive versus antigen-experienced comparison.

Sample-barcoded 5' priming and a J-beta primer mix drove a second PCR of about 6 to 12 cycles. TCRdb fed the 5' RACE reads into MiXCR, producing one record per CDR3 protein. The sample holds almost 800,000 distinct CDR3 sequences, 58% seen once. Trimming left V 5 bases short and J 1 base short, with 12 bases between. Per the germline V gene, CDR1 is SGHTA and CDR2 is FQGNSA. The CDR3 totals 14 residues. Comments on this clonotype: Its antigen is undetermined.

All donors came from Russia, were Caucasian and healthy, and spanned ages roughly 6 to 95. Sequenced sample: blood. The receptor was derived from a young man in good health. The genes are TRBV7-2 and TRBJ2-7; D is possibly TRBD1 or TRBD2 (5 bases each). The CDR3 sequence: CASSPGDESYEQYF. In DNA form, the CDR3 reads TGTGCCAGCAGCCCCGGGGACGAGTCCTACGAGCAGTACTTC.